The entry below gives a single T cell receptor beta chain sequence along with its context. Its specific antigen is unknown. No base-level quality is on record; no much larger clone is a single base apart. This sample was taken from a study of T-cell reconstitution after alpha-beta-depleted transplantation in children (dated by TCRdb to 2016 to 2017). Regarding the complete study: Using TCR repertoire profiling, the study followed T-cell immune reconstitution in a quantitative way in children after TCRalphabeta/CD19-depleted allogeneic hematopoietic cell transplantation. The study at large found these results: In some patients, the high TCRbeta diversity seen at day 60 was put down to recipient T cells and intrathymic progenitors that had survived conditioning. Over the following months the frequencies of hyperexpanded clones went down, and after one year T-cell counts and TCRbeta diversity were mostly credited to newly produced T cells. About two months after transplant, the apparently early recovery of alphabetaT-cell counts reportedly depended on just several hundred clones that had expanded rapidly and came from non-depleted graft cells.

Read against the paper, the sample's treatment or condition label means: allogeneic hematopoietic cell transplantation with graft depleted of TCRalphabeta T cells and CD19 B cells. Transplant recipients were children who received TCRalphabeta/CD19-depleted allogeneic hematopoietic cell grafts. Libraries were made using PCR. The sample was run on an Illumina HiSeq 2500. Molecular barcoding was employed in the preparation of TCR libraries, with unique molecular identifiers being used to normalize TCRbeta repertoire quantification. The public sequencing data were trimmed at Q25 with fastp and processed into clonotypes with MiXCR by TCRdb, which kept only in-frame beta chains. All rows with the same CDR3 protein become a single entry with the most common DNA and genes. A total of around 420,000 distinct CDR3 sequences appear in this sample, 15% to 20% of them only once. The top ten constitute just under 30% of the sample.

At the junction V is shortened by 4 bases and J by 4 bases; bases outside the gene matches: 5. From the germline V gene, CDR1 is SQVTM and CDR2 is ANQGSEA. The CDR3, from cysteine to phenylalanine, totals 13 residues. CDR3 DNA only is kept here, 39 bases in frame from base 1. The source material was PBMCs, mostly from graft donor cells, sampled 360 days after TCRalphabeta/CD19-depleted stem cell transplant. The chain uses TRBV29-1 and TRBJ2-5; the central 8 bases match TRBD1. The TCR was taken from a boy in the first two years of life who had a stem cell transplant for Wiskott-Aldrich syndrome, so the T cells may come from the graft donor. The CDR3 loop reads CSVVQGVLETQYF. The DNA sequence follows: TGCAGCGTTGTACAGGGGGTCTTAGAGACCCAGTACTTC.